The 19 T cell receptor beta chains reported below all come from one sample, sequenced in a study of siplizumab effects on memory and regulatory T cells. Profiling relied on immunoSEQ multiplex PCR, and the TCRdb table lists in-frame clones only, not all of them. The sample comprises about 100,000 clones, 80% to 95% of which are singletons, and just over 2.5% rests with the top ten. Source material: CD4+ T cells sorted from blood. These receptors all stem from a human donor in good health. Some clones in this sample may be carry-over from other donors' samples.

This chain connects TRBV18 to TRBJ2-1; TRBD2 matches 9 bases. The CDR3 is 16 residues long. Germline CDR1 reads KGHSH; CDR2 reads LQKENI. Trimming cost V 3 bases and J 7 bases; bases outside gene matches: 10. Written as DNA, the CDR3 is TGTGCCAGCTCACCCCCTCGGCGGGAGGGATTGAATGAGCAGTTCTTC. Translation: CASSPPRREGLNEQFF.

The chain has TRBV7-2 and TRBJ2-7; no clear D. Germline V lookup: CDR1 SGHTA, CDR2 FQGNSA. This CDR3 comprises 13 residues. Trimming removed 2 bases from V and 2 bases from J, with 7 bases in between. CDR3 bases: TGTGCCAGCAGCTTAAGCGCACCCTACGAGCAGTACTTC. Translated: CASSLSAPYEQYF.

This clone was observed a single time. This chain joins TRBV5-4 and TRBJ1-4; possible D gene TRBD1, 6 bases. This CDR3 is 16 amino acids long. Trimming took 4 bases from V and 5 from J, leaving 18 bases between them. CDR1 and CDR2 from the germline V gene are SGHNT and YYREEE (reference sequence). The CDR3: CASSARGARGNEKLFF. DNA for the CDR3: TGTGCCAGCAGCGCCCGGGGGGCGCGGGGGAATGAAAAACTGTTTTTT.

The rearrangement uses TRBV4-2 and TRBJ2-3; TRBD2 aligns across 7 bases. CDR1 and CDR2 (germline): LGHNA, YNFKEQ. The CDR3 is 15 residues long. The trim removed 0 bases at V and 3 bases at J, leaving 3 bases unmatched. The CDR3 here is CASSQEGGRTDTQYF. The CDR3 DNA reads as TGTGCCAGCAGCCAAGAGGGCGGGAGAACAGATACGCAGTATTTT.

The J gene is TRBJ1-2, the V gene TRBV5-6; D not resolved. The V and J ends lost 1 base and 1 base respectively, with 8 bases between them. CDR1 and CDR2 from the germline V gene are SGHDT and YYEEEE. The CDR3 is 14 amino acids. CDR3 nucleotide sequence: TGTGCCAGCAGCTTGCAGGAGTATAACTATGGCTACACCTTC. As protein: CASSLQEYNYGYTF.

This chain joins TRBV30 and TRBJ2-2; no clear D gene. Trimming stripped 4 bases from V and 1 base from J, with 13 bases between. The CDR3 contains 15 residues. Looked up from germline, CDR1 is GTSNPN and CDR2 is SVGIG (reference sequence). Here the CDR3 DNA reads TGTGCCTGGACTCGAGGATTGAAGAACACCGGGGAGCTGTTTTTT. Protein sequence: CAWTRGLKNTGELFF.

The V gene is TRBV2, the J gene TRBJ1-5; 10 bases align to TRBD1. CDR1 and CDR2 (germline): SNHLY, FYNNEI. The CDR3 extends over 15 amino acids. V was pared by 6 bases and J by 4 bases, with 6 bases of the junction left unmatched. CDR3 protein: CASSYGQGGNQPQHF. The CDR3, as DNA: TGTGCCAGCAGCTACGGACAGGGGGGAAATCAGCCCCAGCATTTT.

This sequence joins TRBV19 and TRBJ2-2, with D uncertain. Germline values: CDR1 LNHDA, CDR2 SQIVND (reference sequence). V lost 5 bases and J 3 bases, leaving 10 bases between the germline ends. This CDR3 contains 14 residues. CDR3 amino acids: CASSPSTYTGELFF. CDR3 DNA sequence: TGTGCCAGTAGTCCGTCAACTTACACCGGGGAGCTGTTTTTT.

V is TRBV6-5 and J is TRBJ2-1; the match to TRBD2 covers 7 bases. CDR3 length equals 16 residues. Germline loops: CDR1 MNHEY, CDR2 SVGAGI. V dropped 2 bases and J dropped 6; count of bases not matched to a gene: 10. The CDR3: CASSYPDLGGANEQFF. In nucleotides, the CDR3 is TGTGCCAGCAGTTACCCCGATCTGGGAGGGGCCAATGAGCAGTTCTTC.

The rearrangement joins TRBV19 to TRBJ2-3, with D unclear. Germline CDR1 is LNHDA and CDR2 is SQIVND (reference sequence). V lost 7 bases, J lost 0 bases, and 11 bases lay in between. This CDR3 spans 14 amino acids. CDR3 region: CASKGSVSTDTQYF. DNA for the CDR3: TGTGCCAGTAAGGGAAGCGTTAGCACAGATACGCAGTATTTT.

The J gene is TRBJ2-1, the V gene TRBV25-1; D is undetermined. Germline lookup yields CDR1 MGHDK and CDR2 SYGVNS. V was clipped by 5 bases and J by 13 bases, with 18 bases between them. This CDR3 spans 13 amino acids. The CDR3 loop reads CASSSTIAEPQFF. CDR3 nucleotide sequence: TGTGCCAGCAGTAGTACAATCGCGGAGCCCCAGTTCTTC.

The V gene is TRBV5-1, the J gene TRBJ2-1; D is possibly TRBD1 (6 bases). CDR3 length equals 14 residues. V was trimmed by 5 bases and J by 3 bases, leaving 12 bases between them. Germline lookup yields CDR1 SGHRS and CDR2 YFSETQ. The CDR3 region has the DNA TGCGCCAGCAGGCCCCAGGGGAGCTACAATGAGCAGTTCTTC. Its translation: CASRPQGSYNEQFF.

The rearrangement uses TRBV7-8 and TRBJ2-7; TRBD1 agrees at 9 bases. The V gene end was trimmed by 5 bases and the J gene end by 5 bases; junction bases not matched to a gene: 13. CDR3 size: 16 residues. CDR1 and CDR2 from the germline V gene are SGHVS and FQNEAQ. The CDR3 nucleotides read TGTGCCAGCAGCCCCTCCGCGGGACAGGGTAAACACGAGCAGTACTTC. As protein: CASSPSAGQGKHEQYF.

This chain connects TRBV6-6 to TRBJ1-5, with TRBD1 as a possible D gene (6 bases). Trimming removed 0 bases from V and 5 bases from J, with 11 bases in between. Germline V gene sequence: CDR1 MNHNY, CDR2 SVGAGI (reference sequence). The CDR3 contains 15 residues. CDR3 DNA sequence: TGTGCCAGCAGTTACTCGCAGGGGCCCCATCAGCCCCAGCATTTT. Amino acids: CASSYSQGPHQPQHF.

The V gene is TRBV11-2, the J gene TRBJ2-5, with 14 bases that match TRBD2. The CDR3 has 18 amino acids. The V and J ends lost 1 base and 5 bases, in that order; junction bases with no gene match: 9. The V gene's germline CDR1 is SGHAT and CDR2 FQNNGV. Written as DNA, the CDR3 is TGTGCCAGCAGCTTAGGCCGACTAGCGGGAGGGCCCGGGGAGACCCAGTACTTC. As protein: CASSLGRLAGGPGETQYF.

Here the CDR3 DNA reads TGTGCCAGCAGCCCTTTAGTTATGAACACTGAAGCTTTCTTT. Translated: CASSPLVMNTEAFF. The rearrangement links TRBV11-2 to TRBJ1-1; D gene ambiguous. This CDR3 region has 14 residues. V shed 5 bases and J shed 0 bases, with 10 bases lying between them. CDR1 is SGHAT, CDR2 FQNNGV, per germline.

The genes are TRBV6-4 and TRBJ2-1, with D unresolved. V lost 6 bases, J lost 13 bases, and 16 bases lay in between. The CDR3 contains 12 residues. Germline V CDR1 and CDR2: MRHNA, SNTAGT. The CDR3, as DNA: TGTGCCAGCAGGGTCGAATGGGCGGTCCAGTTCTTC. Translated: CASRVEWAVQFF.

The chain uses TRBV6-5 and TRBJ2-7; D not certain. V lost 8 bases and J 2 bases, leaving 10 bases between the germline ends. This CDR3 is built from 12 residues. Per germline, CDR1 MNHEY and CDR2 SVGAGI. This chain's CDR3 is CASSSSTYEQYF. Written as DNA, the CDR3 is TGTGCCAGCTCGAGCAGCACCTACGAGCAGTACTTC.

The chain employs TRBV7-8 and TRBJ2-5; TRBD2 agrees at 8 bases. With 3 bases clipped from V and 1 base from J, the junction kept 7 bases outside the gene matches. The V gene's germline CDR1 is SGHVS and CDR2 FQNEAQ. CDR3 length: 16 residues. The CDR3 coding sequence is TGTGCCAGCAGCTTCCTCTTCGGGAGGGCCCAAGAGACCCAGTACTTC. Translated, it gives CASSFLFGRAQETQYF.